This TCR beta chain was sequenced in a study of T cell changes during pregnancy in multiple sclerosis. Per the germline V gene, CDR1 is SQVTM and CDR2 is ANQGSEA. There are 14 residues in the CDR3. Trimming cost V 3 bases and J 1 base, with 10 bases left between them. Clones were sequenced by immunoSEQ multiplex PCR, and TCRdb holds only the in-frame ones, with some missing. The data hold 65,000 to 80,000 clones, with about nine tenths observed a single time. The material was peripheral blood, obtained in the third trimester of pregnancy. This chain uses TRBV29-1 with TRBJ2-1; tentatively, D is TRBD2 (6 bases). This receptor was taken from a female donor with multiple sclerosis, enrolled in a pregnancy study. The CDR3 DNA sequence: TGCAGCGTTGATGCGGGGCCTTCCTACAATGAGCAGTTCTTC. Translating it yields CSVDAGPSYNEQFF.